A single sample gave rise to the 17 T cell receptor beta chains below, sequenced in a study of shared clonotypes between healthy human individuals. Using immunoSEQ multiplex PCR, the repertoire was profiled, and TCRdb retains in-frame clones only, with some absent. Among approximately 350,000 clones listed, around 72% were seen once. Input material: memory CD4+ T cells sorted from blood. Subset meaning: CD45RA-negative fraction. These receptors originate from a young man in good health.

The chain links TRBV5-1 to TRBJ2-5; D unclear. The CDR3 has 14 residues. Trimming removed 1 base at V and 7 bases at J, with 14 bases between. Germline V lookup: CDR1 SGHRS, CDR2 YFSETQ. In nucleotides, the CDR3 is TGCGCCAGCAGCTTGAACTCCGCCGATGTGACCCAGTACTTC. Its translation: CASSLNSADVTQYF.

Turning to this clone: This sample includes further DNA sequences coding for the same CDR3. V is TRBV5-4 and J is TRBJ2-7, with D possibly matching TRBD1 (5 bases). The germline V gene encodes CDR1 SGHNT and CDR2 YYREEE (reference sequence). V lost 2 bases and J lost 6, with 12 bases in between. CDR3 size: 13 residues. CDR3 loop: CASSLQVPGEQYF. CDR3 sequence (DNA): TGTGCCAGCAGCTTACAGGTGCCGGGCGAGCAGTACTTC. Filled out from reference TRBV5-4 and TRBJ2-7, the complete variable domain reads ETGVTQSPTHLIKTRGQQVTLRCSSQSGHNTVSWYQQALGQGPQFIFQYYREEENGRGNFPPRFSGLQFPNYSSELNVNALELDDSALYLCASSLQVPGEQYFGPGTRLTVT.

This rearrangement joins TRBV2 to TRBJ2-4, with D uncertain. CDR1 and CDR2 from the germline V gene are SNHLY and FYNNEI. V lost 6 bases and J lost 0, with 12 bases in between. This CDR3 contains 15 residues. CDR3 in amino acids: CASRSVDLAKNIQYF. CDR3 DNA: TGTGCCAGCAGGAGTGTGGATTTAGCCAAAAACATTCAGTACTTC.

The chain joins TRBV5-1 to TRBJ2-1, with D possibly TRBD2 on 6 matching bases. Germline CDR1 SGHRS, CDR2 YFSETQ. CDR3 length: 16 residues. The germline V and J ends were trimmed by 0 bases and 3 bases, with 13 bases remaining between them. The CDR3 region has the DNA TGCGCCAGCAGCTTGGAGGGTAGCGGCTTCTACAATGAGCAGTTCTTC. Translating it yields CASSLEGSGFYNEQFF.

This chain uses TRBV15 with TRBJ1-5, with unresolved D. Germline CDR1 and CDR2: LNHNV and YYDKDF (reference sequence). V lost 0 bases, J lost 1 base, and 4 bases lay in between. This CDR3 is 14 amino acids long. The CDR3 loop reads CATSREQSNQPQHF. The CDR3, as DNA: TGTGCCACCAGCAGAGAACAGAGCAATCAGCCCCAGCATTTT.

The chain combines TRBV9 with TRBJ2-7, with TRBD1 matching over 7 bases. Germline V CDR1 and CDR2: SGDLS, YYNGEE. The CDR3 is 16 amino acids. Losses at the gene ends were 4 bases for V and 3 bases for J; bases not matched to a gene: 13. CDR3 amino acids: CASSLLDRESLYEQYF. CDR3 bases: TGTGCCAGCAGCCTACTTGACAGGGAATCTCTCTACGAGCAGTACTTC.

The gene calls are TRBV5-1 and TRBJ2-7; a possible D gene is TRBD2 (6 bases). The germline V gene encodes CDR1 SGHRS and CDR2 YFSETQ. V was clipped by 0 bases and J by 6 bases, with 19 bases between them. This CDR3 is 16 amino acids long. The CDR3 DNA reads TGCGCCAGCAGCTTGGGGGCGGGGACGAAAGCCTCCGAGCAGTACTTC. Its protein product is CASSLGAGTKASEQYF.

In this sample, this clone turned up a few times. The V gene is TRBV4-2, the J gene TRBJ1-4, with a weak D call TRBD1 (5 bases). The CDR3 is 17 amino acids. Germline CDR1 reads LGHNA; CDR2 reads YNFKEQ. V lost 3 bases to trimming and J lost 3 bases, with 17 bases between them. This CDR3 reads CASSQLGGGAANEKLFF. The CDR3 region has the DNA TGTGCCAGCAGCCAGTTGGGCGGGGGAGCAGCTAATGAAAAACTGTTTTTT.

This chain links TRBV30 with TRBJ2-1; 7 nucleotides align to TRBD2. The CDR3 loop spans 17 amino acids. Germline CDR1 and CDR2: GTSNPN and SVGIG (reference sequence). J lost 0 bases, V lost 0 bases, and 8 bases had no gene match. CDR3 coding DNA: TGTGCCTGGAGTGTACGCGGGACTATTGCCTCCTACAATGAGCAGTTCTTC. Translation: CAWSVRGTIASYNEQFF. Using reference TRBV30 and TRBJ2-1 for the parts outside the CDR3, the full variable domain is SQTIHQWPATLVQPVGSPLSLECTVEGTSNPNLYWYRQAAGRGLQLLFYSVGIGQISSEVPQNLSASRPQDRQFILSSKKLLLSDSGFYLCAWSVRGTIASYNEQFFGPGTRLTVL.

CDR3 region: CSVRQVNEQYF. The CDR3 region has the DNA TGCAGCGTCCGACAGGTAAACGAGCAGTACTTC. V usage is TRBV29-1 and J usage is TRBJ2-7, with D maybe TRBD1 (6 bases). Trimming removed 6 bases from V and 5 bases from J, with 11 bases in between. The germline V gene encodes CDR1 SQVTM and CDR2 ANQGSEA. This CDR3 region has 11 residues.

The chain is built from TRBV6-5 and TRBJ2-6; D unclear. V lost 7 bases and J lost 1, with 5 bases in between. This CDR3 has 13 residues. Germline CDR1 is MNHEY and CDR2 is SVGAGI. The CDR3 sequence: CASKISGANVLTF. The CDR3 nucleotides read TGTGCCAGCAAAATATCTGGGGCCAACGTCCTGACTTTC.

The chain couples TRBV27 to TRBJ1-2; no firm D call. Germline-derived CDR1 and CDR2 are MNHEY and SMNVEV (reference sequence). This CDR3 spans 15 amino acids. V lost 6 bases and J 4 bases, leaving 18 bases between the germline ends. CDR3 sequence reads: CASRPLRAGTYGYTF. The CDR3 nucleotides read TGTGCCAGCAGGCCTCTGAGAGCAGGTACCTATGGCTACACCTTC.

This chain connects TRBV25-1 to TRBJ2-1; D might be TRBD1 (6 bases). The CDR3 extends over 16 amino acids. The ends were cut back, 2 bases at V and 3 bases at J, with 14 bases in the middle. Germline CDR1 reads MGHDK; CDR2 reads SYGVNS. The CDR3 sequence: CASSEQQGSHYNEQFF. CDR3 sequence (DNA): TGTGCCAGCAGTGAACAACAGGGCAGCCACTACAATGAGCAGTTCTTC.

A few counts support this clone. The CDR3 DNA is TGTGCCAGCTCACGCGAACAGCGGAGTTCCTACAATGAGCAGTTCTTC. Translated: CASSREQRSSYNEQFF. The genes are TRBV18 and TRBJ2-1; tentative D call: TRBD2 (5 bases). There are 16 residues in the CDR3. In germline, CDR1 is KGHSH, CDR2 LQKENI. Trimming took 4 bases from V and 1 from J, leaving 14 bases between them.

V usage is TRBV27 and J usage is TRBJ2-1; no firm D call. Germline V gene data show CDR1 as MNHEY and CDR2 as SMNVEV (reference sequence). The length of the CDR3 is 15 residues. Trimming took 4 bases from V and 5 from J, leaving 15 bases between them. In nucleotides, the CDR3 is TGTGCCAGCAGTTCTGGCGCAGGCTCGAACAATGAGCAGTTCTTC. Amino acid sequence: CASSSGAGSNNEQFF.

This clone has ten or more counts. The rearrangement joins TRBV7-4 to TRBJ1-4; 7 bases agree with TRBD1. CDR1 and CDR2 (germline): SGHVT, SQSDAQ. The CDR3 spans 16 residues. Germline trimming cut 1 base from V and 4 bases from J; bases unmatched to any gene: 6. The CDR3 DNA sequence: TGTGCCAGCAGCTTAGTTGGGACAGCAAGTAATGAAAAACTGTTTTTT. It yields the protein CASSLVGTASNEKLFF. The full variable domain, rest sourced from reference TRBV7-4 and TRBJ1-4, is GAGVSQSPRYKVAKRGRDVALRCDSISGHVTLYWYRQTLGQGSEVLTYSQSDAQRDKSGRPSGRFSAERPERSVSTLKIQRTEQGDSAVYLCASSLVGTASNEKLFFGSGTQLSVL.

J is TRBJ2-3 and V is TRBV27; D uncertain. The germline V gene has CDR1 MNHEY and CDR2 SMNVEV (reference sequence). The CDR3 has 16 residues. Trimming took 5 bases from V and 1 from J, leaving 16 bases between them. CDR3 DNA: TGTGCCAGCAGTACCGGAGCTGGGTACGGCACAGATACGCAGTATTTT. Its protein product is CASSTGAGYGTDTQYF.